This T cell receptor beta chain was documented in a study of T cell responses to AZD1222 COVID-19 vaccine. Study outcomes and limitations: The donor group comprised mostly white British people and more females; the analysis possibly underestimated clonal diversity. Spike-specific TCR breadth and depth were elevated following two AZD1222 doses. Baseline seropositivity characterized only six AZD1222 recipients. Spike-wide coverage was observed for vaccine-associated CD4 TCRs, with dominant responses at 160-218 and 743-854.

Some clones are missing from TCRdb's copy, which holds only in-frame ones; the method was immunoSEQ multiplex PCR. The sample carries around 99,000 clones, 80% to 95% recorded once. This CDR3 comprises 15 residues. V dropped 4 bases and J dropped 4; count of bases not matched to a gene: 8. Germline V lookup: CDR1 MGHRA, CDR2 YSYEKL. With respect to this clone: Its antigen is still unknown.

The sample in question was peripheral blood, obtained 28 days after the second AZD1222 dose. The receptor's source is an adult who received the AZD1222 COVID-19 vaccine. The chain combines TRBV4-1 with TRBJ2-5, with 8 bases aligning to TRBD2. In DNA form, the CDR3 reads TGCGCCAGCAGCCCGAGAGGCGGGGGGCCAGAGACCCAGTACTTC. Its translation: CASSPRGGGPETQYF.